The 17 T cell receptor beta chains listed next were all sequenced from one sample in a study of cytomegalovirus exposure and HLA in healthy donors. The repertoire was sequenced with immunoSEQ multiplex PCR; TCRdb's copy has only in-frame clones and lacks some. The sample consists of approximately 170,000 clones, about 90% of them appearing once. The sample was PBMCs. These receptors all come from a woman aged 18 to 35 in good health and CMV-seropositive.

CDR3: CASSSSGRLDEQFF. The CDR3, as DNA: TGCGCCAGCAGTTCTAGCGGGAGGTTGGATGAGCAGTTCTTC. The chain is built from TRBV4-3 and TRBJ2-1; 11 bases are a match to TRBD2. Per the germline V gene, CDR1 is LGHNA and CDR2 is YSLEER. The CDR3 is made up of 14 amino acids. The V and J ends lost 6 bases and 8 bases, in that order; junction bases with no gene match: 6.

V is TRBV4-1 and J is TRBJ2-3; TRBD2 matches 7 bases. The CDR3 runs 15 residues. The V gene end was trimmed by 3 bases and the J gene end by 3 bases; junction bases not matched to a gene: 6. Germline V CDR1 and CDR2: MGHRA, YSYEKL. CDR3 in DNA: TGCGCCAGCAGCCATTCGTCGGGAGGTACAGATACGCAGTATTTT. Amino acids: CASSHSSGGTDTQYF.

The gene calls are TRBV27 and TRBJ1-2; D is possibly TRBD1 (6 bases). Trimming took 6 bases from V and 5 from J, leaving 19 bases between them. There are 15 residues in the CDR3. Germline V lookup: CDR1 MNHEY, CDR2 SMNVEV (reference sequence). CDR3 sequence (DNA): TGTGCCAGCAGATACCGTATACAGGGCCAATATGGCTACACCTTC. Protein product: CASRYRIQGQYGYTF.

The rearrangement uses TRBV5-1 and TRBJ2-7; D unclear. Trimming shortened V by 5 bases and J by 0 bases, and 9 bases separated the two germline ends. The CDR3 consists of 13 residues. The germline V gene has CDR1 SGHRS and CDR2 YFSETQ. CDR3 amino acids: CASSHWSSYEQYF. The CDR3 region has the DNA TGCGCCAGCAGTCATTGGAGCTCCTACGAGCAGTACTTC.

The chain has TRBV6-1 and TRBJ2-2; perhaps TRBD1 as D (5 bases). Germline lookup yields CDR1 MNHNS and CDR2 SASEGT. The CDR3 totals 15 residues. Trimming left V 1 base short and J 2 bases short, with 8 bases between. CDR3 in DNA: TGTGCCAGCAGTGAAGACAGGACCAACACCGGGGAGCTGTTTTTT. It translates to CASSEDRTNTGELFF.

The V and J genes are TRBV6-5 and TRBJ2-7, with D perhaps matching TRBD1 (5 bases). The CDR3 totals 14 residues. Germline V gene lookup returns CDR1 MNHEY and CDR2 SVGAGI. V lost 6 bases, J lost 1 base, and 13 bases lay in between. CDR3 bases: TGTGCCAGCAGCCAACGACAGAATTCCTACGAGCAGTACTTC. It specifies CASSQRQNSYEQYF.

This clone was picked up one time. The CDR3 DNA reads as TGTGCCAGCAGCCAAGATGCAGCCCTGAGGACTGAAGCTTTCTTT. It is translated as CASSQDAALRTEAFF. V and J are TRBV4-2 and TRBJ1-1; D unclear. V was cut by 0 bases and J by 5 bases, with 13 bases left in between. The germline V gene has CDR1 LGHNA and CDR2 YNFKEQ. CDR3 size: 15 residues.

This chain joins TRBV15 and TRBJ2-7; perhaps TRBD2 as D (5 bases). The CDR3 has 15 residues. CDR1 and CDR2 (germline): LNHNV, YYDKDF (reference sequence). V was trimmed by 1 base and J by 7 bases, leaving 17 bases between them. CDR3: CATSRGTGDLREQYF. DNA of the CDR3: TGTGCCACCAGCAGAGGGACTGGGGATCTACGGGAGCAGTACTTC. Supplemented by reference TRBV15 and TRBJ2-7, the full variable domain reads DAMVIQNPRYQVTQFGKPVTLSCSQTLNHNVMYWYQQKSSQAPKLLFHYYDKDFNNEADTPDNFQSRRPNTSFCFLDIRSPGLGDTAMYLCATSRGTGDLREQYFGPGTRLTVT.

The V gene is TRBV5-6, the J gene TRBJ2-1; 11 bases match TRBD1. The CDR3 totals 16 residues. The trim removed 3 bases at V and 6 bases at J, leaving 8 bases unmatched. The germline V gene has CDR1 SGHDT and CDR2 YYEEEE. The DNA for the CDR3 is TGTGCCAGCAGCTCCATTCCGGGACAGGGGGTCAATGAGCAGTTCTTC. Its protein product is CASSSIPGQGVNEQFF.

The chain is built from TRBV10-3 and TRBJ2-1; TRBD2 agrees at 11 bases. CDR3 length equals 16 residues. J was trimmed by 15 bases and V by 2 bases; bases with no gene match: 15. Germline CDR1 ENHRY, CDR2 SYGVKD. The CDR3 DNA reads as TGTGCCATCAGTGAGGTCGGATTAGCGGGGGGGCCGGTAGGGTTCTTC. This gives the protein CAISEVGLAGGPVGFF.

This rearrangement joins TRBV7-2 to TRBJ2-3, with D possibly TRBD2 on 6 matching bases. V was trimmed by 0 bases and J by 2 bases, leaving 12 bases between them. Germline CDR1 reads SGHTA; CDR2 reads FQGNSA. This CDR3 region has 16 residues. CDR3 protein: CASSLARGSATDTQYF. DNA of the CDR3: TGTGCCAGCAGCTTAGCGCGGGGTAGCGCCACAGATACGCAGTATTTT.

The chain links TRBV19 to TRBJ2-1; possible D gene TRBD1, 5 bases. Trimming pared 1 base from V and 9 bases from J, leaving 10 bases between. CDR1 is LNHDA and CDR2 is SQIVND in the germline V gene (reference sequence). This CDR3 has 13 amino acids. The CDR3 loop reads CASSIVPRGEQFF. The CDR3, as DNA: TGTGCCAGTAGTATAGTTCCTAGGGGTGAGCAGTTCTTC.

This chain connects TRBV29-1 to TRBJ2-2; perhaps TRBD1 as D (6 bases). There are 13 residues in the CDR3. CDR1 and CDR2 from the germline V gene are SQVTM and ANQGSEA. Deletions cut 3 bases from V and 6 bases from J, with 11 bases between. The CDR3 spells CSVERGFAGELFF. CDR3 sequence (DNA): TGCAGCGTTGAGAGGGGGTTCGCCGGGGAGCTGTTTTTT.

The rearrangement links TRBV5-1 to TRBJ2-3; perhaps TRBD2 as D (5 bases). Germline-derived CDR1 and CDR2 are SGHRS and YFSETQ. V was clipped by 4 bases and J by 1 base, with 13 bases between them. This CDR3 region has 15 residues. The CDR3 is CASSADYPGTDTQYF. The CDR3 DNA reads TGCGCCAGCAGCGCCGACTACCCAGGCACAGATACGCAGTATTTT.

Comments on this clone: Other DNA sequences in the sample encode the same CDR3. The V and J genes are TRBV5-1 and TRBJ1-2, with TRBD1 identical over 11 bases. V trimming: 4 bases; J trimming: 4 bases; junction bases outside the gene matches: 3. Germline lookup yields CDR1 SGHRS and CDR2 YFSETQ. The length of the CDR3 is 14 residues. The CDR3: CASSPGTGGYGYTF. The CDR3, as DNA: TGCGCCAGCAGCCCCGGGACAGGGGGCTATGGCTACACCTTC.

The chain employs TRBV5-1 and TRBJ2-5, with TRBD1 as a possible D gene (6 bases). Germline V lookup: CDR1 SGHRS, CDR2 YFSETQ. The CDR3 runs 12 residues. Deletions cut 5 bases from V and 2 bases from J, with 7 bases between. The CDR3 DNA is TGCGCCAGCAGAGGACAGCAAGAGACCCAGTACTTC. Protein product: CASRGQQETQYF.

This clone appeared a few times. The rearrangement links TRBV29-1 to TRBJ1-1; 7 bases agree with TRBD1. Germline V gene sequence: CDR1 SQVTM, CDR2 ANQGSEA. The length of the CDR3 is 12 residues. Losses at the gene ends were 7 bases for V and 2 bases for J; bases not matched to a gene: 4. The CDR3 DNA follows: TGCAGCGCCGGGACAGCAAACACTGAAGCTTTCTTT. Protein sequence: CSAGTANTEAFF.